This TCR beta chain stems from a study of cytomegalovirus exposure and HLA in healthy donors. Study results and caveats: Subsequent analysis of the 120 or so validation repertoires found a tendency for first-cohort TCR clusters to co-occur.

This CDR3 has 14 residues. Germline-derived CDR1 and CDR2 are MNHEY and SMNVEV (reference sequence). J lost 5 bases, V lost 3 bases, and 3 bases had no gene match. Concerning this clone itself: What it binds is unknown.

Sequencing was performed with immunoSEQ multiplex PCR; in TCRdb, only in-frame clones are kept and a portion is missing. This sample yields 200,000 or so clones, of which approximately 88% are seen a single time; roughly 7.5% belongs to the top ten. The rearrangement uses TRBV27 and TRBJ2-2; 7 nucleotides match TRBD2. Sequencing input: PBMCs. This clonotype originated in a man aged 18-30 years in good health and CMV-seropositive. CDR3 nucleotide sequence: TGTGCCAGCAGTTTCTCGGGACTAACCGGGGAGCTGTTTTTT. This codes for CASSFSGLTGELFF.